A single sample gave rise to the 10 T cell receptor beta chains below, sequenced in a study of spatial heterogeneity in lung cancer. As for time point: sample taken at primary tumor resection. Unsorted tumor, nontumor lung tissue or cryopreserved PBMC supplied the whole RNA. TCRdb recomputed calls from the 5' RACE reads with MiXCR, one row per CDR3 protein. The table lists 25,000 or so distinct CDR3 sequences, 4% to 5% of them singletons. The sample here was PBMCs, taken at surgery. These receptors were collected from a male donor with early-stage non-small cell lung cancer.

In this sample, this clonotype turned up many times. The CDR3 region has the DNA TGTGCCAGCAGCTTACAGACTAGCTACGAGCAGTACTTC. Translated, it gives CASSLQTSYEQYF. The chain employs TRBV7-2 and TRBJ2-7; D is possibly TRBD2 (6 bases). There are 13 residues in the CDR3. Germline CDR1 and CDR2: SGHTA and FQGNSA. Trimming took off 2 bases at V and 3 bases at J, with 8 bases between the two ends.

The table lists this clonotype with many counts. J is TRBJ1-6 and V is TRBV7-8, with D possibly matching TRBD1 (6 bases). Germline V CDR1 and CDR2: SGHVS, FQNEAQ. The CDR3 is made up of 14 amino acids. V was cut by 5 bases and J by 9 bases, with 14 bases left in between. Here the CDR3 reads CASSPGGAPSPLHF. As DNA, the CDR3 is TGTGCCAGCAGCCCTGGGGGGGCCCCTTCACCCCTCCACTTT.

This clonotype was counted many times. V usage is TRBV7-2 and J usage is TRBJ1-2; D gene unclear. The CDR3 contains 13 residues. The V end lost 3 bases, the J end lost 7 bases, and 12 bases lay between the germline ends. Germline V gene lookup returns CDR1 SGHTA and CDR2 FQGNSA. CDR3 loop: CASSLWEESGYTF. CDR3 nucleotides: TGTGCCAGCAGCTTGTGGGAGGAGAGTGGCTACACCTTC.

This clonotype was seen at least ten times. V is TRBV6-1 and J is TRBJ1-5; no definite D call. Trimming pared 6 bases from V and 8 bases from J, leaving 11 bases between. The CDR3 sequence is 12 residues long. In germline, CDR1 is MNHNS, CDR2 SASEGT. CDR3 region: CASSHPREPQHF. CDR3 in DNA: TGTGCCAGCAGCCACCCAAGGGAGCCCCAGCATTTT.

This clonotype was detected many times. The chain uses TRBV11-2 and TRBJ2-3; 10 bases fit TRBD2. J lost 8 bases, V lost 1 base, and 18 bases had no gene match. Germline loops: CDR1 SGHAT, CDR2 FQNNGV. The CDR3 runs 19 residues. This chain's CDR3 is CASSLVGLAGAPGRSTQYF. The CDR3 DNA follows: TGTGCCAGCAGCTTAGTGGGGCTAGCGGGAGCACCCGGACGTAGTACGCAGTATTTT.

This clonotype was observed at least ten times. The CDR3 DNA is TGTGCCAGCAGCCTCTACAGGGAGAGCGGGGAGCTGTTTTTT. It codes for CASSLYRESGELFF. The rearrangement links TRBV2 to TRBJ2-2; D is possibly TRBD1 (6 bases). The CDR3 totals 14 residues. The V gene's germline CDR1 is SNHLY and CDR2 FYNNEI. V shed 6 bases and J shed 7 bases, with 15 bases lying between them.

This clonotype was counted ten times or more. V is TRBV29-1 and J is TRBJ2-7, with 7 bases aligning to TRBD1. Looked up from germline, CDR1 is SQVTM and CDR2 is ANQGSEA. The CDR3 totals 11 residues. The V and J ends lost 7 bases and 3 bases, in that order; junction bases with no gene match: 3. The CDR3 is CSATGYYEQYF. The CDR3 DNA reads TGCAGCGCGACAGGGTACTACGAGCAGTACTTC.

This clonotype was detected many times. The rearrangement joins TRBV7-3 to TRBJ2-5; a possible D gene is TRBD2 (5 bases). CDR3 length equals 13 residues. The germline gives CDR1 SGHTA, CDR2 FQGTGA. V lost 0 bases and J lost 4, with 6 bases in between. CDR3 loop: CASSLTGGETQYF. CDR3 nucleotide sequence: TGTGCCAGCAGCTTAACCGGAGGAGAGACCCAGTACTTC. Combining the CDR3 with reference TRBV7-3 and TRBJ2-5 gives the whole variable domain GAGVSQTPSNKVTEKGKYVELRCDPISGHTALYWYRQSLGQGPEFLIYFQGTGAADDSGLPNDRFFAVRPEGSVSTLKIQRTERGDSAVYLCASSLTGGETQYFGPGTRLLVL.

This chain joins TRBV11-2 and TRBJ2-5; possibly TRBD1 for D (6 bases). This CDR3 contains 13 residues. CDR1 is SGHAT and CDR2 is FQNNGV in the germline V gene. The ends were cut back, 5 bases at V and 7 bases at J, with 14 bases in the middle. The CDR3 spells CASSQGQSGTQYF. In nucleotides, the CDR3 is TGTGCCAGCAGCCAAGGACAGTCTGGGACCCAGTACTTC.

This clonotype has a count of ten or more. The chain is built from TRBV7-2 and TRBJ2-5; 14 bases agree with TRBD2. The V and J ends lost 1 base and 1 base, in that order; junction bases with no gene match: 2. The CDR3 sequence is 17 residues long. Germline CDR1 is SGHTA and CDR2 is FQGNSA. As DNA, the CDR3 is TGTGCCAGCAGCTTAGGGGGACTAGCGGGGGCCCAAGAGACCCAGTACTTC. The encoded protein is CASSLGGLAGAQETQYF.